The 26 T cell receptor beta chains listed next were all sequenced from one sample in a study of T cell repertoires in cytomegalovirus infection. The antigens of these receptors remain unknown. TCRdb ran MiXCR on the reads and lists one entry per CDR3 protein. The sample holds 600,000 to 700,000 distinct CDR3 sequences; around 31% are singletons and the top ten take around a sixth. The sample consisted of cultured PBMCs, taken from culture after CMV antigen stimulation. These receptors were taken from a human donor in good health (CMV status not recorded). Some clones in this sample may be carry-over from other donors' samples.

The J gene is TRBJ1-1, the V gene TRBV20-1, with a possible D match to TRBD1 (6 bases). Germline-derived CDR1 and CDR2 are DFQATT and SNEGSKA (reference sequence). Trimming stripped 0 bases from V and 3 bases from J, with 17 bases between. There are 16 residues in the CDR3. CDR3 DNA sequence: TGCAGTGCTAGAGACCCGAACAGGGTAGGGGACACTGAAGCTTTCTTT. It codes for CSARDPNRVGDTEAFF.

This clonotype was picked up a small number of times. The V and J genes are TRBV7-9 and TRBJ2-1, with 11 positions matching TRBD1. Trimming at V came to 3 bases and at J to 8 bases, leaving 9 bases not matched to a gene. Germline V gene lookup returns CDR1 SEHNR and CDR2 FQNEAQ (reference sequence). The CDR3 totals 16 residues. The CDR3 loop is CASSFPGQGGGDEQFF. In DNA, the CDR3 is TGTGCCAGCAGCTTCCCGGGACAGGGGGGTGGCGATGAGCAGTTCTTC.

In its sample, this clonotype was seen a few times. V gene TRBV6-2 or TRBV6-3 combines with J gene TRBJ2-5; tentative D call: TRBD1 (5 bases). The CDR3 consists of 15 residues. Germline values: CDR1 MNHEY, CDR2 SVGEGT. Trimming left V 0 bases short and J 3 bases short, with 11 bases between. CDR3 amino acids: CASSYSKTAEETQYF. The CDR3 coding sequence is TGTGCCAGCAGTTACTCGAAGACAGCCGAAGAGACCCAGTACTTC.

A few counts support this clonotype. The CDR3 DNA follows: TGTGCCAGCAGCTCCCGGGACCGAAATTCACCCCTCCACTTT. Translated, it gives CASSSRDRNSPLHF. The V call is TRBV12-3 or TRBV12-4, the J call TRBJ1-6; maybe TRBD1 (5 bases). CDR3 length: 14 amino acids. V lost 6 bases, J lost 7 bases, and 13 bases lay in between.

The chain employs TRBV7-2 and TRBJ1-1, with D perhaps matching TRBD1 (6 bases). V shed 1 base and J shed 6 bases, with 12 bases lying between them. The CDR3 spans 14 residues. The germline V gene encodes CDR1 SGHTA and CDR2 FQGNSA. The CDR3 loop reads CASSLDRAGAEAFF. CDR3 bases: TGTGCCAGCAGCTTAGACAGGGCGGGGGCTGAAGCTTTCTTT.

The chain carries TRBV6-5 and TRBJ1-6; the D gene is possibly TRBD1 (6 bases). Trimming stripped 10 bases from V and 7 bases from J, with 17 bases between. CDR3 size: 14 residues. Germline CDR1 is MNHEY and CDR2 is SVGAGI. CDR3 loop: CATTRTVRNSPLHF. The CDR3 DNA reads as TGTGCCACAACGAGGACAGTCCGAAATTCACCCCTCCACTTT.

This clonotype has more than one count but fewer than ten. This chain joins TRBV4-2 and TRBJ2-3; 9 bases map to TRBD1. The CDR3 is made up of 18 amino acids. Per germline, CDR1 LGHNA and CDR2 YNFKEQ. After removal of 2 bases from V and 5 bases from J, the junction contained 14 bases not matched to a gene. The CDR3 coding sequence is TGTGCCAGCAGCCAATCCCAGGCCGGGACAGGGAAATTAGATACGCAGTATTTT. Translating it yields CASSQSQAGTGKLDTQYF.

The V gene is TRBV7-2, the J gene TRBJ1-1; the match to TRBD1 covers 7 bases. CDR1 and CDR2 (germline): SGHTA, FQGNSA. CDR3 length: 14 residues. V lost 3 bases to trimming and J lost 5 bases; unmatched junction nucleotides: 6. In nucleotides, the CDR3 is TGTGCCAGCAGCTTCTACAGGGGTCGGACTGAAGCTTTCTTT. Translated: CASSFYRGRTEAFF.

The rearrangement uses TRBV2 and TRBJ2-5; perhaps TRBD2 as D (5 bases). CDR1 and CDR2 (germline): SNHLY, FYNNEI. Trimming took 7 bases from V and 1 from J, leaving 16 bases between them. The CDR3 totals 15 residues. The CDR3 spells CASTGSLAFQETQYF. The CDR3 DNA follows: TGTGCCAGCACGGGGAGTTTGGCGTTCCAAGAGACCCAGTACTTC.

V and J are TRBV20-1 and TRBJ2-1; TRBD2 agrees at 15 bases. Per germline, CDR1 DFQATT and CDR2 SNEGSKA (reference sequence). Trimming at V came to 6 bases and at J to 8 bases, leaving 5 bases not matched to a gene. The CDR3 sequence is 14 residues long. CDR3 in amino acids: CSAGGLAGGDEQFF. CDR3 DNA: TGCAGTGCAGGGGGACTAGCGGGAGGAGATGAGCAGTTCTTC.

This clonotype was observed at least ten times. This chain uses TRBV6-1 with TRBJ2-1; TRBD2 matches 10 bases. The germline V gene has CDR1 MNHNS and CDR2 SASEGT. The CDR3 contains 15 residues. Germline trimming cut 3 bases from V and 7 bases from J; bases unmatched to any gene: 6. CDR3 nucleotide sequence: TGTGCCAGCAGTGAGACGTGGACTAGCGGAAATGAGCAGTTCTTC. It translates to CASSETWTSGNEQFF.

This clonotype has more than one count but fewer than ten. V gene TRBV19 combines with J gene TRBJ1-5; possibly TRBD1 for D (5 bases). The germline gives CDR1 LNHDA, CDR2 SQIVND (reference sequence). This CDR3 spans 16 amino acids. Trimming cost V 5 bases and J 3 bases, with 17 bases left between them. The CDR3 coding sequence is TGTGCCAGTAGTGCCAGACAAGGGGCCAACAATCAGCCCCAGCATTTT. The encoded protein is CASSARQGANNQPQHF.

V and J are TRBV7-8 and TRBJ1-1; TRBD1 is a possible D gene (5 bases). V was cut by 1 base and J by 1 base, with 16 bases left in between. CDR1 and CDR2 (germline): SGHVS, FQNEAQ. CDR3 size: 17 residues. Here the CDR3 DNA reads TGTGCCAGCAGCTTAGGACACGTCTCGGGGACGAACACTGAAGCTTTCTTT. Residues: CASSLGHVSGTNTEAFF.

This clonotype has more than one count but fewer than ten. The rearrangement uses TRBV3-1 and TRBJ2-7; tentative D call: TRBD2 (6 bases). V was cut by 1 base and J by 0 bases, with 13 bases left in between. CDR1 LGHDT and CDR2 YNNKEL come from the germline V gene (reference sequence). CDR3 length equals 16 residues. This chain's CDR3 is CASSQGLGLLSYEQYF. DNA for the CDR3: TGTGCCAGCAGCCAAGGACTAGGCCTACTCTCCTACGAGCAGTACTTC.

The gene calls are TRBV23-1 and TRBJ2-2; 12 bases line up with TRBD2. TRBV23-1 is designated an ORF whose function remains uncertain. V gave up 0 bases and J gave up 5 bases; unmatched junction bases: 1. The CDR3 consists of 16 residues. The CDR3 reads CASSQSLAGGTGELFF. CDR3 in DNA: TGCGCCAGCAGTCAATCTCTAGCGGGAGGGACCGGGGAGCTGTTTTTT.

The chain joins TRBV7-6 to TRBJ2-5; TRBD1 agrees at 8 bases. V trimming: 5 bases; J trimming: 3 bases; junction bases outside the gene matches: 8. The CDR3 sequence is 15 residues long. CDR1 and CDR2 (germline): SGHVS, FNYEAQ. This CDR3 is CASSPNPGQEETQYF. The CDR3 nucleotides read TGTGCCAGCAGCCCCAACCCGGGACAGGAAGAGACCCAGTACTTC.

This clonotype was recorded a few times. The chain employs TRBV20-1 and TRBJ2-3; TRBD2 is a possible D gene (5 bases). The CDR3 has 17 residues. Germline V gene lookup returns CDR1 DFQATT and CDR2 SNEGSKA (reference sequence). Trimming removed 6 bases from V and 3 bases from J, with 25 bases in between. The CDR3 sequence is CSAHLPGRPGGTDTQYF. The CDR3 region has the DNA TGCAGTGCACACCTTCCCGGGCGCCCCGGCGGGACAGATACGCAGTATTTT.

This rearrangement joins TRBV11-2 to TRBJ1-2, with TRBD1 identical over 12 bases. Germline CDR1 SGHAT, CDR2 FQNNGV. This CDR3 spans 16 amino acids. With 5 bases clipped from V and 8 bases from J, the junction kept 12 bases outside the gene matches. This chain's CDR3 is CASSPQAGQGARGYTF. The CDR3 bases are TGTGCCAGCAGCCCCCAAGCGGGACAGGGGGCCCGGGGCTACACCTTC.

This sequence joins TRBV18 and TRBJ1-3; D is ambiguous. The CDR3 has 14 amino acids. The V gene lost 6 bases and the J gene lost 8 bases, with 17 bases spanning the gap. Germline V lookup: CDR1 KGHSH, CDR2 LQKENI. CDR3 sequence: CASSTDLAKYTIYF. The DNA of the CDR3 is TGTGCCAGCTCCACCGACTTGGCCAAATACACCATATATTTT.

Of note for this clonotype: It may be a read error: a sequence one base away is much more abundant. The V call is TRBV12-3 or TRBV12-4, the J call TRBJ1-5; D unclear. The CDR3 is 13 amino acids. The V gene lost 2 bases and the J gene lost 3 bases, with 5 bases spanning the gap. The CDR3, as DNA: TGTGCCAGCAGTTTACTGCTCAATCAGCCCCAGCATTTT. It yields the protein CASSLLLNQPQHF.

For this clonotype: A much more abundant neighbour one base away suggests this may be a read error. The V call is TRBV7-2, the J call TRBJ2-4, with D possibly TRBD1 on 6 matching bases. The CDR3 covers 12 residues. Germline V gene data show CDR1 as SGHTA and CDR2 as FQGNSA. The V end was cut by 3 bases, the J end by 9 bases, with 9 bases between. In DNA form, the CDR3 reads TGTGCCAGCAGCTTTCAGGGGTCCATTCAGTACTTC. Translation gives CASSFQGSIQYF.

This chain connects TRBV18 to TRBJ2-5, with D perhaps being TRBD1 or TRBD2 (5 bases each). The germline V and J ends were trimmed by 0 bases and 4 bases, with 9 bases remaining between them. The CDR3 sequence is 14 residues long. The germline V gene encodes CDR1 KGHSH and CDR2 LQKENI. The CDR3 sequence: CASSPPSGPETQYF. The CDR3 coding sequence is TGTGCCAGCTCACCACCGTCGGGGCCAGAGACCCAGTACTTC. Full variable domain (rest looked up from reference TRBV18 and TRBJ2-5): NAGVMQNPRHLVRRRGQEARLRCSPMKGHSHVYWYRQLPEEGLKFMVYLQKENIIDESGMPKERFSAEFPKEGPSILRIQQVVRGDSAAYFCASSPPSGPETQYFGPGTRLLVL.

CDR3 coding DNA: TGTGCCACCCGACGAATCACAGATACGCAGTATTTT. Amino acids: CATRRITDTQYF. The J gene is TRBJ2-3, the V gene TRBV2; D is ambiguous. The germline V gene has CDR1 SNHLY and CDR2 FYNNEI. CDR3 length equals 12 residues. Trimming stripped 10 bases from V and 2 bases from J, with 10 bases between.

The V call is TRBV20-1, the J call TRBJ1-5, with D possibly matching TRBD1 (6 bases). V lost 6 bases and J lost 1, with 13 bases in between. This CDR3 spans 14 amino acids. Germline loops: CDR1 DFQATT, CDR2 SNEGSKA (reference sequence). The CDR3 DNA is TGCAGTGCCTCGACAGGAGTGAGCAATCAGCCCCAGCATTTT. Translated: CSASTGVSNQPQHF.

The chain links TRBV4-1 to TRBJ1-6; D not resolved. This CDR3 region has 16 residues. CDR1 and CDR2 (germline): MGHRA, YSYEKL. Trimming left V 5 bases short and J 7 bases short, with 18 bases between. The DNA for the CDR3 is TGCGCCAGCAGCATTTTTAGTTCGGCCTCGAATTCACCCCTCCACTTT. Translated, it gives CASSIFSSASNSPLHF.

The chain couples TRBV7-2 to TRBJ2-5, with TRBD1 matching 7 bases. V gave up 3 bases and J gave up 9 bases; unmatched junction bases: 7. The CDR3 is made up of 13 amino acids. Germline assignment: CDR1 SGHTA and CDR2 FQGNSA. CDR3 residues: CASSFDRARSQYF. In nucleotides, the CDR3 is TGTGCCAGCAGCTTTGACAGGGCCCGCTCCCAGTACTTC.